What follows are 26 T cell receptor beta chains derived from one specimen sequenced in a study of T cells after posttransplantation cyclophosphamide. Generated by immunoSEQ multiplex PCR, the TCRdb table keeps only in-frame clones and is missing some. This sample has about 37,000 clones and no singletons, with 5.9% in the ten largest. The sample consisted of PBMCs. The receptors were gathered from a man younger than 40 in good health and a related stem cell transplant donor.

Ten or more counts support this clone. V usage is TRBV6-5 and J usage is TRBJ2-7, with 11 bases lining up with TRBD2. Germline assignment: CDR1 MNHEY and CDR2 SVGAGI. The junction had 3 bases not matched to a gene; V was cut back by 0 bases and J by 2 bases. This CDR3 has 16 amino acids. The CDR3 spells CASSYSSSGGTYEQYF. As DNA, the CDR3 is TGTGCCAGCAGTTACTCCTCTAGCGGGGGGACCTACGAGCAGTACTTC.

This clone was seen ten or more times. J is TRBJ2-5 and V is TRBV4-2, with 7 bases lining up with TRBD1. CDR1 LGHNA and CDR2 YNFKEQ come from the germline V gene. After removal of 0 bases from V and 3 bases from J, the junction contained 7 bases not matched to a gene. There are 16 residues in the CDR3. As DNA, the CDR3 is TGTGCCAGCAGCCAAGATCGAGGGGGCGCGAAAGAGACCCAGTACTTC. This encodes CASSQDRGGAKETQYF.

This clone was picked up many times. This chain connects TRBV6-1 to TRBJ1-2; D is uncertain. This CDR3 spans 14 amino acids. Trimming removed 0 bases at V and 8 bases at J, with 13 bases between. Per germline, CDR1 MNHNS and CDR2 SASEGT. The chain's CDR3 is CASSEAEGRGGYTF. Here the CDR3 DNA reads TGTGCCAGCAGTGAAGCGGAAGGCCGCGGGGGCTACACCTTC.

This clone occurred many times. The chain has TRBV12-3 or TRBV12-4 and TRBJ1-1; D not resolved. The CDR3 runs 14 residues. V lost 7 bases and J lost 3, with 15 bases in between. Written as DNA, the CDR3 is TGTGCCAGCACCCCCACAAGGTTGTACACTGAAGCTTTCTTT. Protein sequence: CASTPTRLYTEAFF.

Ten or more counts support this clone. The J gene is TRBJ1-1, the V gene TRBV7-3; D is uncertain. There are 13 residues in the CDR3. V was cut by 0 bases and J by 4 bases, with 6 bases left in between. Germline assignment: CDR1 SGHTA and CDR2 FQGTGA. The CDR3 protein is CASSLTGFTEAFF. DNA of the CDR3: TGTGCCAGCAGCTTAACAGGGTTCACTGAAGCTTTCTTT.

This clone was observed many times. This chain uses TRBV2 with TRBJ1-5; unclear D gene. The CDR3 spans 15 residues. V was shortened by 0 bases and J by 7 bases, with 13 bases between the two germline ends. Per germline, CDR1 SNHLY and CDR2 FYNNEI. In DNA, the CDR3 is TGTGCCAGCAGTGAAGCAGGAGGGTGGTGGCAGCCCCAGCATTTT. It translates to CASSEAGGWWQPQHF.

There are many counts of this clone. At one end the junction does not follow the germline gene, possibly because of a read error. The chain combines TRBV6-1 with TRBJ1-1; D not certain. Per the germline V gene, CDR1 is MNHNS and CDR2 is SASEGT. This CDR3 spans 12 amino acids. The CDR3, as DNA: TGTGCCTGCAGGCAGGTGAACACTGAAGCTTTCTTT. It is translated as CACRQVNTEAFF.

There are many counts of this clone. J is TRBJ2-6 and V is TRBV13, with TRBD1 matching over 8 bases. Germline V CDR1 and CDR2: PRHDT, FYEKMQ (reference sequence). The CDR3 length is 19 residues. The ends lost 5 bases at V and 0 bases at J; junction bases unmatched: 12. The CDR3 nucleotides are TGTGCCAGCAGCCCCCGGACAGGGTGGGTGTTCTCTGGGGCCAACGTCCTGACTTTC. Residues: CASSPRTGWVFSGANVLTF. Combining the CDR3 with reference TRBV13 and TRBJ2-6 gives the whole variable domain AAGVIQSPRHLIKEKRETATLKCYPIPRHDTVYWYQQGPGQDPQFLISFYEKMQSDKGSIPDRFSAQQFSDYHSELNMSSLELGDSALYFCASSPRTGWVFSGANVLTFGAGSRLTVL.

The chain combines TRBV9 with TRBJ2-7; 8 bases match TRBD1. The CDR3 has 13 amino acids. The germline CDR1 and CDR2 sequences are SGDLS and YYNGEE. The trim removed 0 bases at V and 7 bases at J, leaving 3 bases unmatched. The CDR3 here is CASSVVTGGEQYF. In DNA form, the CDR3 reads TGTGCCAGCAGCGTAGTAACAGGGGGTGAGCAGTACTTC.

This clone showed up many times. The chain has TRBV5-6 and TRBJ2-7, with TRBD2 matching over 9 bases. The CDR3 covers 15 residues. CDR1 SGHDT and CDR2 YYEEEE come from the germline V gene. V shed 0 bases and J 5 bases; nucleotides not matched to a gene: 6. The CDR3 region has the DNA TGTGCCAGCAGCTTGGGCGGGGGGGCCTTCCACGAGCAGTACTTC. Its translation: CASSLGGGAFHEQYF.

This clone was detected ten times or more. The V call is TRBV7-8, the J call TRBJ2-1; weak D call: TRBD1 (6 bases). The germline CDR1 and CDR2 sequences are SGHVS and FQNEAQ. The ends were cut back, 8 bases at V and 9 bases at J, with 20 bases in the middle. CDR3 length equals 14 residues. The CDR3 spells CASHLVPGAGEQFF. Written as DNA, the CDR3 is TGTGCCAGCCATTTAGTCCCAGGGGCGGGTGAGCAGTTCTTC.

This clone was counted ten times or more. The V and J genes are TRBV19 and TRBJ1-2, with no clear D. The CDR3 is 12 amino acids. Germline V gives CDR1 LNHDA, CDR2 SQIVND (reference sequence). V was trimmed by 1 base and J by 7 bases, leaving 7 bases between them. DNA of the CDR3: TGTGCCAGTAGTATAGGTCGGGGTGGCTACACCTTC. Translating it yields CASSIGRGGYTF. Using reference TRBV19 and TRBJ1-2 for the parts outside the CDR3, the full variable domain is DGGITQSPKYLFRKEGQNVTLSCEQNLNHDAMYWYRQDPGQGLRLIYYSQIVNDFQKGDIAEGYSVSREKKESFPLTVTSAQKNPTAFYLCASSIGRGGYTFGSGTRLTVV.

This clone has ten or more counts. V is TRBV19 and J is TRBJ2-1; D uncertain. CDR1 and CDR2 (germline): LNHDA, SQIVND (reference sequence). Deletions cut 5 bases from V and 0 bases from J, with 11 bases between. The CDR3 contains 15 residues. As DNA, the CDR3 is TGTGCCAGTAGTCCAGGTAGGAGCTCCTACAATGAGCAGTTCTTC. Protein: CASSPGRSSYNEQFF.

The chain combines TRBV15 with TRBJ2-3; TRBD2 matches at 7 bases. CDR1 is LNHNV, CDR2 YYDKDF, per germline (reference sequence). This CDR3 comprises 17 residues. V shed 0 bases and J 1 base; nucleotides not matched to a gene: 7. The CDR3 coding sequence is TGTGCCACCAGCAGAGATTTTCCGGGGGGAGGCACAGATACGCAGTATTTT. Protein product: CATSRDFPGGGTDTQYF. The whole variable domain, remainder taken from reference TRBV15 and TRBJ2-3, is DAMVIQNPRYQVTQFGKPVTLSCSQTLNHNVMYWYQQKSSQAPKLLFHYYDKDFNNEADTPDNFQSRRPNTSFCFLDIRSPGLGDTAMYLCATSRDFPGGGTDTQYFGPGTRLTVL.

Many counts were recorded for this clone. The DNA of the CDR3 is TGCGCCAGCAGCCCCCGGGGCACCGGGGAGCTGTTTTTT. This sequence encodes CASSPRGTGELFF. This sequence joins TRBV5-1 and TRBJ2-2; perhaps TRBD2 as D (5 bases). CDR3 length: 13 amino acids. Trimming pared 4 bases from V and 4 bases from J, leaving 8 bases between. Germline V CDR1 and CDR2: SGHRS, YFSETQ. Full variable domain (remainder filled in from reference TRBV5-1 and TRBJ2-2): KAGVTQTPRYLIKTRGQQVTLSCSPISGHRSVSWYQQTPGQGLQFLFEYFSETQRNKGNFPGRFSGRQFSNSRSEMNVSTLELGDSALYLCASSPRGTGELFFGEGSRLTVL.

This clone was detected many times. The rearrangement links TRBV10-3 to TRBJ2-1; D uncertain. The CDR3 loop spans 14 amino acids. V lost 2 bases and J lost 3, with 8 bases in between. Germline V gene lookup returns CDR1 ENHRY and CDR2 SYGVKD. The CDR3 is CAISETENYNEQFF. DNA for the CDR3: TGTGCCATCAGTGAGACAGAAAACTACAATGAGCAGTTCTTC.

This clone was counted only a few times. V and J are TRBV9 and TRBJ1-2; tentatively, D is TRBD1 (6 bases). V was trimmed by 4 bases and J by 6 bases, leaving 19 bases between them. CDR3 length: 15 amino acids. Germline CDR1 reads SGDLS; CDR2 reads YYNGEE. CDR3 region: CASSPRGGGADGYTF. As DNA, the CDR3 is TGTGCCAGCAGCCCGCGTGGCGGGGGCGCGGATGGCTACACCTTC.

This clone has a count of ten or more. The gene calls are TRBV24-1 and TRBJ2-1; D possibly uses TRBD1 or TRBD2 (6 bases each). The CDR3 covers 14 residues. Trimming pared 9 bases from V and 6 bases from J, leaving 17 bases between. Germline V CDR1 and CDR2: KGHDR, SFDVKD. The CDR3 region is CATSKQGGPNEQFF. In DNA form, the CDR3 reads TGTGCCACCTCAAAACAGGGAGGCCCCAATGAGCAGTTCTTC.

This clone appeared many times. The CDR3: CASSYSTDRGLFGNQPQHF. CDR3 nucleotides: TGTGCCAGCAGTTACTCGACTGACAGGGGGCTTTTCGGCAATCAGCCCCAGCATTTT. The chain couples TRBV6-2 or TRBV6-3 to TRBJ1-5, with 10 bases lining up with TRBD1. Trimming removed 0 bases from V and 2 bases from J; junction bases left unmatched: 10. Germline values: CDR1 MNHEY, CDR2 SVGEGT. The CDR3 contains 19 residues.

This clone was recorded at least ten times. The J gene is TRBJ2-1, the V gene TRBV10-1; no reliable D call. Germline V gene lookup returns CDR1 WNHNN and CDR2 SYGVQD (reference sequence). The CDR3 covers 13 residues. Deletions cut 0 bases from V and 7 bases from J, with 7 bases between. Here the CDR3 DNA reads TGCGCCAGCAGTGAGTCGACGGGTAATGAGCAGTTCTTC. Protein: CASSESTGNEQFF.

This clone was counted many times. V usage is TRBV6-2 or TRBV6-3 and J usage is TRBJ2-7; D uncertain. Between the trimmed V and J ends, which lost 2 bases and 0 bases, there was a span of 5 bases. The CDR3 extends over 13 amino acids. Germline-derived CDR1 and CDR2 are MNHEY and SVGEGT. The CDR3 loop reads CASSYGGSYEQYF. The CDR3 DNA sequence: TGTGCCAGCAGTTACGGCGGCTCCTACGAGCAGTACTTC.

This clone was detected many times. The CDR3 reads CASRASGGNEQFF. The CDR3 nucleotides are TGTGCCAGCAGGGCTAGCGGGGGGAATGAGCAGTTCTTC. The chain links TRBV2 to TRBJ2-1, with 11 bases matching TRBD2. Germline CDR1 and CDR2: SNHLY and FYNNEI. This CDR3 comprises 13 residues. The V gene end was trimmed by 6 bases and the J gene end by 7 bases; junction bases not matched to a gene: 2.

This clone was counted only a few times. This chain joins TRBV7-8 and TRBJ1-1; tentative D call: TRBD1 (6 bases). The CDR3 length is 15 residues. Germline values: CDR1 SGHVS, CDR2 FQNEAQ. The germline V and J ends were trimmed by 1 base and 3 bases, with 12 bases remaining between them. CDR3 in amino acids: CASSLVGGADTEAFF. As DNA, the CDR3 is TGTGCCAGCAGCTTAGTTGGGGGGGCGGACACTGAAGCTTTCTTT.

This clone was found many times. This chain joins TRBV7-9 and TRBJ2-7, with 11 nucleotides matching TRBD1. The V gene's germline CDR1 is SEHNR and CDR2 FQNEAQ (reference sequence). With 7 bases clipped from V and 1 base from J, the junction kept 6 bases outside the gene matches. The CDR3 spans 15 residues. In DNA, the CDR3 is TGTGCCAGCACCCCGGACAGGGGGCGATCCTACGAGCAGTACTTC. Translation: CASTPDRGRSYEQYF.

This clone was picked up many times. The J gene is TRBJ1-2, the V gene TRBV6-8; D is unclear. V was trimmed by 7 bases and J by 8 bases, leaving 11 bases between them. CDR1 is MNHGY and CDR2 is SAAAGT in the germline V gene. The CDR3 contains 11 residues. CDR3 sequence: CASIHPGGYTF. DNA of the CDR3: TGTGCCAGCATCCACCCGGGGGGCTACACCTTC.

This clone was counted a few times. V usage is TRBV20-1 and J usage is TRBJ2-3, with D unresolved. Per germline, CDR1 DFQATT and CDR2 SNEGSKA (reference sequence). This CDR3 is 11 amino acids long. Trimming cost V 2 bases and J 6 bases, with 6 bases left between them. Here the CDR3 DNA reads TGCAGTGCTAGATCTAGTGATACGCAGTATTTT. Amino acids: CSARSSDTQYF.